Here is one T cell receptor beta chain with its context. Germline is not matched at one junction end, which may reflect a read error. TCRdb's table, derived via immunoSEQ multiplex PCR, lists solely in-frame clones and lacks some. The table records approximately 5,600 clones, approximately 26% of them present only once. This sample stems from a study of sequential checkpoint blockade in melanoma. Study details: After nivolumab or ipilimumab alone, around 20 patients had week-13 rebiopsies.

Per the germline V gene, CDR1 is SGDLS and CDR2 is YYNGEE. This CDR3 comprises 17 residues. Treatment here: randomized to nivolumab then ipilimumab (arm A) or the reverse (arm B). The clonotype was recovered from a human donor with melanoma. The specimen comprised tumor tissue (inferred from file names), sampled from a patient given nivolumab and ipilimumab in sequence. The chain couples TRBV9 to TRBJ2-7; D remains ambiguous. The CDR3 loop is CASSVRPHPIISSEQYF. The CDR3 DNA follows: TGTGCCAGCAGCGTTAGGCCCCATCCAATTATCTCCTCCGAGCAGTACTTC.